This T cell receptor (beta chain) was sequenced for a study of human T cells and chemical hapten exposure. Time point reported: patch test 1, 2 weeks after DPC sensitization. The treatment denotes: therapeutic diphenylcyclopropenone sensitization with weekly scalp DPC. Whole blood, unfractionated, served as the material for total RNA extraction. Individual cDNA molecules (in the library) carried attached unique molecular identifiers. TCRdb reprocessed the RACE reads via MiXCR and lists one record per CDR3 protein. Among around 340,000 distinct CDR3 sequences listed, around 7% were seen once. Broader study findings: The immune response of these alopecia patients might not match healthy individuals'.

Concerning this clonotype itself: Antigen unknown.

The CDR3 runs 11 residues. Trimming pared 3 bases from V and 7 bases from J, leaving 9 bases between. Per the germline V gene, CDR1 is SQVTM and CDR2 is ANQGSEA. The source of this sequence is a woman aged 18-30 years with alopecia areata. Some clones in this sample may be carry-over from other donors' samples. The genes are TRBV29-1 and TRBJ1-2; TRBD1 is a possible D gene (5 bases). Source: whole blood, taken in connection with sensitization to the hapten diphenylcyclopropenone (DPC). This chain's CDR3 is CSVDSQGGYTF. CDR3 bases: TGCAGCGTTGACAGCCAGGGTGGCTACACCTTC. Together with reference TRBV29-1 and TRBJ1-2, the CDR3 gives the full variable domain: SAVISQKPSRDICQRGTSLTIQCQVDSQVTMMFWYRQQPGQSLTLIATANQGSEATYESGFVIDKFPISRPNLTFSTLTVSNMSPEDSSIYLCSVDSQGGYTFGSGTRLTVV.